This paragraph reports one T cell receptor beta chain. For recovered donors of Cohort 3, there were two negative PCRs, clearance, or symptom resolution. The CDR3 contains 15 residues. CDR1 is MNHEY and CDR2 is SMNVEV in the germline V gene (reference sequence). V dropped 2 bases and J dropped 4 bases, with 15 bases sitting between them. This entry is derived from a study of blood T cell repertoires in COVID-19. Across the whole study: Collection of acute and convalescent COVID-19 samples took place in the United States, Italy and Spain.

Produced via immunoSEQ multiplex PCR; TCRdb's table is partial and in-frame only. This sample has about 380,000 clones, with 88% found just once. The sequence came from a woman aged 18-29 years who had recovered from COVID-19. The sequenced material came from PBMCs or T cells enriched from blood (not recorded which). J is TRBJ2-7 and V is TRBV27, with a tentative D call TRBD2 (6 bases). In nucleotides, the CDR3 is TGTGCCAGCAGTTTACGGGCCAACGGGGGATACGAGCAGTACTTC. It codes for CASSLRANGGYEQYF.